These T cell receptor beta chains were read from a single sample in a study of CD4+ T cells in melanoma. Assay: immunoSEQ multiplex PCR; the TCRdb copy retains only in-frame clones and omits some. The sample lists around 100,000 clones, 80% to 95% occurring once. The specimen was peripheral blood. These receptors were obtained from a human donor with melanoma. Both conserved end residues are part of each CDR3. The D gene is left open where the match is weak.

D	length	V	J	CDR3	DNA
TRBD2	16	TRBV27	TRBJ2-1	CASRPGLAGSYNEQFF	TGTGCCAGCAGGCCCGGACTAGCGGGTTCCTACAATGAGCAGTTCTTC
NA	14	TRBV28	TRBJ1-2	CASQPYLDGGGYTF	TGTGCCAGCCAGCCGTACCTTGACGGAGGCGGCTACACCTTC
NA	13	TRBV7-3	TRBJ2-2	CASSLTFAGELFF	TGTGCCAGCAGCTTAACGTTCGCCGGGGAGCTGTTTTTT
NA	11	TRBV20-1	TRBJ1-2	CSANRPYGYTF	TGCAGTGCTAACAGACCGTATGGCTACACCTTC
TRBD1	19	TRBV4-3	TRBJ2-3	CASSQVPPGQGLSTDTQYF	TGCGCCAGCAGCCAAGTCCCGCCAGGACAGGGACTTAGCACAGATACGCAGTATTTT
NA	13	TRBV7-2	TRBJ2-3	CASSLEEEDTQYF	TGTGCCAGCAGCCTCGAGGAGGAAGATACGCAGTATTTT
NA	14	TRBV12-5	TRBJ2-7	CASGLVRRRYEQYF	TGTGCTAGTGGTTTGGTACGGAGGAGGTACGAGCAGTACTTC
TRBD1	18	TRBV9	TRBJ2-6	CASSIQRTGHSGANVLTF	TGTGCCAGCAGCATCCAGAGGACAGGCCACTCTGGGGCCAACGTCCTGACTTTC
NA	11	TRBV20-1	TRBJ2-3	CSASPGNTQYF	TGCAGTGCTTCACCGGGGAATACGCAGTATTTT
NA	17	TRBV11-2	TRBJ2-7	CASSLGPSGSVSYEQYF	TGTGCCAGCAGCTTAGGTCCCAGCGGGTCCGTCTCCTACGAGCAGTACTTC